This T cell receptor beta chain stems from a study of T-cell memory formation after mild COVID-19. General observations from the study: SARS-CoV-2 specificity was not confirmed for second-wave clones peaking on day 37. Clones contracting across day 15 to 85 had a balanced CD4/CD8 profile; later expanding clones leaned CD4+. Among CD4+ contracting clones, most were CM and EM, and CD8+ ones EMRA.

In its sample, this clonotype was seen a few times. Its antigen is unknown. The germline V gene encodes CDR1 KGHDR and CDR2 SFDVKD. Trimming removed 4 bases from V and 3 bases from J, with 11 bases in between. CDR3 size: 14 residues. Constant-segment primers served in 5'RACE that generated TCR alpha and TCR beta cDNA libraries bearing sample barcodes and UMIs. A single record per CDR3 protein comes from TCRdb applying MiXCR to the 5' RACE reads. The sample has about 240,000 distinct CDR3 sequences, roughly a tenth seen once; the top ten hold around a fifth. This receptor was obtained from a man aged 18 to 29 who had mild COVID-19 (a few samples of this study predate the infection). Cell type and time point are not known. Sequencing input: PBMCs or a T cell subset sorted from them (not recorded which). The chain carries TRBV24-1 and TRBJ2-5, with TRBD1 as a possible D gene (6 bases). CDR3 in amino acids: CATSDQGPEETQYF. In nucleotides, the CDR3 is TGTGCCACCAGTGACCAGGGGCCGGAAGAGACCCAGTACTTC.